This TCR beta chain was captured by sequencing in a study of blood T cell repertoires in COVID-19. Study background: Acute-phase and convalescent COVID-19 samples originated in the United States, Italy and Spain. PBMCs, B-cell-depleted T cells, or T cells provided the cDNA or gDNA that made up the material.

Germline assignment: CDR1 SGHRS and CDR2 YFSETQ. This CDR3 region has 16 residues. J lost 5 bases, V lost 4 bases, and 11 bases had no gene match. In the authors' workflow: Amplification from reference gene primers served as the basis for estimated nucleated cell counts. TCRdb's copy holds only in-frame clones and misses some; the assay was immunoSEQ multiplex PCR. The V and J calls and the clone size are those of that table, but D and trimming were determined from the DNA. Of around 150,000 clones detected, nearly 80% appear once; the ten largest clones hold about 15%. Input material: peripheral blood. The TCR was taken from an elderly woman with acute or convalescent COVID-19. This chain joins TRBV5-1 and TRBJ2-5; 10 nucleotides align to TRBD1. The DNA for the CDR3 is TGCGCCAGCAGCCCAGGAGGACAGGGGGTTTTTGAGACCCAGTACTTC. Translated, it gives CASSPGGQGVFETQYF. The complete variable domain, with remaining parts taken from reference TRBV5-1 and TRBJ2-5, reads KAGVTQTPRYLIKTRGQQVTLSCSPISGHRSVSWYQQTPGQGLQFLFEYFSETQRNKGNFPGRFSGRQFSNSRSEMNVSTLELGDSALYLCASSPGGQGVFETQYFGPGTRLLVL.